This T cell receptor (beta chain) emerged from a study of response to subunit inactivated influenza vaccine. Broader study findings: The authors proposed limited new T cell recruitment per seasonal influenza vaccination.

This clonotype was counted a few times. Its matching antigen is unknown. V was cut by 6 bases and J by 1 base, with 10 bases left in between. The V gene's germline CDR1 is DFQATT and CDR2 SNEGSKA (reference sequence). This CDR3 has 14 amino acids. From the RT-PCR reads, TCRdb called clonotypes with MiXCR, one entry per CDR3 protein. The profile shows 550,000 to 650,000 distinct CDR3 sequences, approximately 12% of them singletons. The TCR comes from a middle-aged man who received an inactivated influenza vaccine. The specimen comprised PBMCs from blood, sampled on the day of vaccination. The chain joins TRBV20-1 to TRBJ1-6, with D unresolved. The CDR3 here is CSAPVGSYNSPLHF. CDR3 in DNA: TGCAGTGCGCCCGTAGGGTCCTATAATTCACCCCTCCACTTT.